The rows below give T cell receptor beta chains drawn from one sample of a study of shared clonotypes between healthy human individuals. TCRdb keeps only in-frame clones here, not all; method: immunoSEQ multiplex PCR. The repertoire holds hundreds of thousands of clones, with less than 80% as singletons. The sequenced sample consisted of memory CD4+ T cells sorted from blood. The receptors originated from a woman aged 25 to 39 in good health. The CDR3 runs from the conserved cysteine through the conserved F or W. The order of the fields is V gene, D gene, clone size, J gene, CDR3 protein, CDR3 DNA. The D gene is left open where the match is weak. The size field is filled for only some rows; it gives once, few, many or a size class.

TRBV28	-	-	TRBJ2-4	CASSLAGQPLAKNIQYF	TGTGCCAGCAGTTTAGCGGGCCAGCCTCTAGCCAAAAACATTCAGTACTTC
TRBV28	TRBD2	-	TRBJ2-2	CASRSPSGSPAGELFF	TGTGCCAGCAGATCTCCTAGCGGGAGCCCAGCCGGGGAGCTGTTTTTT
TRBV5-6	-	-	TRBJ1-6	CASRVANSPLHF	TGTGCCAGCAGGGTAGCGAATTCACCCCTCCACTTT
TRBV5-8	TRBD2	-	TRBJ2-2	CASSLRREVAGELFF	TGTGCCAGCAGCTTGCGACGGGAGGTCGCCGGGGAGCTGTTTTTT
TRBV5-8	-	-	TRBJ1-1	CASSLTTALFVNTEAFF	TGTGCCAGCAGCTTGACTACAGCGCTTTTCGTGAACACTGAAGCTTTCTTT
TRBV29-1	TRBD1	-	TRBJ2-7	CSVEANTGGLSYEQYF	TGCAGCGTTGAAGCTAACACAGGGGGCCTCTCCTACGAGCAGTACTTC
TRBV11-2	-	-	TRBJ2-1	CASSSTLVGWGAEQFF	TGTGCCAGCAGCTCTACCTTAGTAGGTTGGGGTGCTGAGCAGTTCTTC
TRBV7-2	-	-	TRBJ2-7	CASSFTGYEQYF	TGTGCCAGCAGCTTTACAGGATACGAGCAGTACTTC
TRBV4-1	TRBD2	-	TRBJ2-7	CASSVLAGVNEQYF	TGCGCCAGCAGCGTACTAGCGGGAGTCAACGAGCAGTACTTC
TRBV28	-	-	TRBJ2-7	CASSFTGRGSNEQYF	TGTGCCAGCAGTTTTACCGGGAGAGGGAGCAACGAGCAGTACTTC
TRBV11-1	-	-	TRBJ2-1	CASSLRAAGPGNEQFF	TGTGCCAGCAGCTTAAGGGCCGCCGGACCTGGAAATGAGCAGTTCTTC
TRBV19	TRBD1	-	TRBJ1-3	CASSIRQGSSGNTIYF	TGTGCCAGTAGTATTCGACAGGGGAGCTCTGGAAACACCATATATTTT
TRBV7-9	TRBD1	-	TRBJ1-2	CASSRDRAGDYGYTF	TGTGCCAGCAGTCGAGACAGGGCGGGGGACTATGGCTACACCTTC
TRBV11-2	TRBD1	-	TRBJ2-2	CASSLGSGTGGTGELFF	TGTGCCAGCAGCTTAGGCTCCGGGACAGGGGGCACCGGGGAGCTGTTTTTT
TRBV6-6	TRBD1	-	TRBJ1-5	CASTRGSNQPQHF	TGTGCCAGCACCAGGGGGAGCAATCAGCCCCAGCATTTT
TRBV4-2	-	few	TRBJ1-1	CASSRDGEAFF	TGTGCCAGCAGCCGCGACGGTGAAGCTTTCTTT
TRBV7-3	TRBD2	-	TRBJ2-2	CASSLTLGTSGSTGELFF	TGTGCCAGCAGCTTAACGCTTGGGACTAGCGGAAGCACCGGGGAGCTGTTTTTT
TRBV30	TRBD1	-	TRBJ1-5	CAWSRSEVGTGCNQPQHF	TGTGCCTGGAGTCGCTCAGAGGTTGGGACAGGGTGCAATCAGCCCCAGCATTTT
TRBV5-1	-	-	TRBJ2-5	CASSLTFGETQYF	TGCGCCAGCAGCTTGACGTTTGGGGAGACCCAGTACTTC
TRBV18	-	-	TRBJ2-7	CASSLDGLAIGYEQYF	TGTGCCAGCTCGCTCGACGGCCTAGCGATCGGCTACGAGCAGTACTTC
TRBV11-1	-	few	TRBJ2-6	CASSFTTGANVLTF	TGTGCCAGCAGCTTTACTACTGGGGCCAACGTCCTGACTTTC
TRBV5-1	-	-	TRBJ1-2	CASSSQGDGYTF	TGCGCCAGCAGCTCACAGGGTGATGGCTACACCTTC
TRBV4-1	-	few	TRBJ1-6	CASSQVARNSPLHF	TGCGCCAGCAGCCAAGTCGCGAGAAATTCACCCCTCCACTTT
TRBV4-2	TRBD2	-	TRBJ2-4	CASSERGYLAKNIQYF	TGTGCCAGCAGCGAGCGGGGTTACTTAGCCAAAAACATTCAGTACTTC
TRBV2	-	-	TRBJ1-2	CASSGQTVYGYTF	TGTGCCAGCAGTGGACAGACGGTCTATGGCTACACCTTC
TRBV28	-	-	TRBJ1-2	CASSLGGSNYGYTF	TGTGCCAGCAGTTTAGGGGGGAGTAACTATGGCTACACCTTC
TRBV2	TRBD2	-	TRBJ2-7	CASGKLAGGPHEQYF	TGTGCCAGCGGGAAACTAGCGGGAGGGCCCCACGAGCAGTACTTC
TRBV6-6	TRBD2	once	TRBJ2-2	CASRGSGRRTGELFF	TGTGCCAGCAGGGGGAGCGGGAGGCGTACCGGGGAGCTGTTTTTT
TRBV30	-	-	TRBJ1-3	CAWSRPGNSGNTIYF	TGTGCCTGGAGTCGGCCAGGGAACTCTGGAAACACCATATATTTT
TRBV28	TRBD1	-	TRBJ1-5	CASKLTGVNSNQPQHF	TGTGCCAGCAAGCTGACAGGGGTTAATAGCAATCAGCCCCAGCATTTT
TRBV4-1	-	-	TRBJ2-3	CASSHPRTDTQYF	TGCGCCAGCAGCCACCCGCGCACAGATACGCAGTATTTT
TRBV19	TRBD1	-	TRBJ1-5	CASSGQGPLTNQPQHF	TGTGCCAGTAGTGGACAGGGGCCGCTTACCAATCAGCCCCAGCATTTT
TRBV11-3	TRBD2	few	TRBJ2-7	CASSAGGSRYEQYF	TGTGCCAGCAGCGCCGGCGGGAGTAGGTACGAGCAGTACTTC
TRBV5-1	-	-	TRBJ2-7	CASSRGQRTYEQYF	TGCGCCAGCAGCAGAGGACAGCGTACCTACGAGCAGTACTTC
TRBV7-9	-	-	TRBJ1-5	CASSLTVGGHNQPQHF	TGTGCCAGCAGCTTAACGGTCGGGGGGCACAATCAGCCCCAGCATTTT
TRBV6-5	TRBD1	few	TRBJ1-1	CASSYDRGLLEAFF	TGTGCCAGCAGTTACGACAGGGGGCTTTTGGAAGCTTTCTTT
TRBV29-1	-	-	TRBJ1-5	CSVGPGGNQPQHF	TGCAGCGTTGGGCCAGGTGGCAATCAGCCCCAGCATTTT
TRBV5-1	TRBD2	-	TRBJ2-1	CASSLISGMDEQFF	TGCGCCAGCAGCTTGATCAGCGGGATGGATGAGCAGTTCTTC
TRBV28	-	-	TRBJ1-5	CASSFGGNQPQHF	TGTGCCAGCAGTTTCGGGGGCAATCAGCCCCAGCATTTT
TRBV10-2	TRBD2	-	TRBJ2-7	CASSPSSGPYEQYF	TGCGCCAGCAGTCCATCTAGCGGACCCTACGAGCAGTACTTC
TRBV5-1	-	many	TRBJ2-1	CASSLDLASYNEQFF	TGCGCCAGCAGCTTGGATCTAGCGTCGTACAATGAGCAGTTCTTC
TRBV28	TRBD2	-	TRBJ2-3	CASSLPPGRVEGDTQYF	TGTGCCAGCAGTTTGCCCCCCGGGAGGGTTGAAGGAGATACGCAGTATTTT
TRBV11-3	-	-	TRBJ2-2	CASSLFGPNTGELFF	TGTGCCAGCAGCTTATTCGGGCCGAACACCGGGGAGCTGTTTTTT
TRBV5-8	TRBD1	-	TRBJ1-5	CASTDRATQPQHF	TGTGCCAGCACCGACAGGGCAACCCAGCCCCAGCATTTT
TRBV12-5	-	-	TRBJ2-3	CASGSDYHTQYF	TGTGCTAGTGGTTCCGACTACCATACGCAGTATTTT
TRBV14	TRBD1	-	TRBJ1-2	CASSPRQGLRWDYGYTF	TGTGCCAGCAGCCCTAGACAGGGCTTAAGGTGGGACTATGGCTACACCTTC
TRBV11-2	-	few	TRBJ2-7	CASSLDGATSYEQYF	TGTGCCAGCAGCTTAGATGGGGCTACTAGCTACGAGCAGTACTTC
TRBV19	TRBD1	-	TRBJ2-2	CASSPSSGTGSGELFF	TGTGCCAGTAGTCCGTCCTCCGGGACAGGGTCCGGGGAGCTGTTTTTT
TRBV2	TRBD1	-	TRBJ1-1	CASSPGGGAPEAFF	TGTGCCAGCAGTCCCGGAGGGGGCGCCCCTGAAGCTTTCTTT
TRBV29-1	-	-	TRBJ2-7	CSAGPRAYEQYF	TGCAGCGCTGGCCCCCGGGCCTACGAGCAGTACTTC
TRBV5-1	-	few	TRBJ2-3	CASSLGGAPSTDTQYF	TGCGCCAGCAGCTTGGGGGGAGCCCCTAGCACAGATACGCAGTATTTT
TRBV18	-	-	TRBJ2-4	CASSPNQSRNKNIQYF	TGTGCCAGCTCACCAAACCAGAGCAGAAACAAAAACATTCAGTACTTC
TRBV19	-	-	TRBJ2-7	CASSMDSGAGWDEQYF	TGTGCCAGTAGTATGGATTCGGGCGCCGGCTGGGACGAGCAGTACTTC
TRBV5-1	-	few	TRBJ1-1	CASSFGRGGTEAFF	TGCGCCAGCAGCTTTGGACGGGGTGGCACTGAAGCTTTCTTT